The 25 T cell receptor beta chains listed next were all sequenced from one sample in a study of beta chain features in type 1 diabetes. Expressed TCRB transcripts were sequenced after all isolated RNA was converted to cDNA. Assay: immunoSEQ multiplex PCR; the TCRdb copy retains only in-frame clones and omits some. The sample yields some 360,000 clones, around 20% seen once. Source material: naive CD4+ T cells from blood. The receptors stem from a woman aged 18-29 years in good health.

The V and J genes are TRBV30 and TRBJ2-1, with D perhaps TRBD2 (7 bases). Germline V CDR1 and CDR2: GTSNPN, SVGIG (reference sequence). With 2 bases removed from V and 7 bases from J, the gap between germline ends came to 12 bases. CDR3 length: 13 amino acids. CDR3 in DNA: TGTGCCTGGAGTCCGGGGGGCACGAATGAGCAGTTCTTC. This gives the protein CAWSPGGTNEQFF. The full variable domain, its missing parts supplied by reference TRBV30 and TRBJ2-1, is SQTIHQWPATLVQPVGSPLSLECTVEGTSNPNLYWYRQAAGRGLQLLFYSVGIGQISSEVPQNLSASRPQDRQFILSSKKLLLSDSGFYLCAWSPGGTNEQFFGPGTRLTVL.

The chain combines TRBV18 with TRBJ2-3; D not certain. Trimming removed 2 bases from V and 5 bases from J, with 11 bases in between. Germline CDR1 is KGHSH and CDR2 is LQKENI. The CDR3 consists of 14 residues. CDR3 in amino acids: CASSPSAGVDTQYF. Here the CDR3 DNA reads TGTGCCAGCTCACCATCCGCTGGAGTAGATACGCAGTATTTT.

This chain links TRBV7-2 with TRBJ1-6; D is undetermined. Germline V CDR1 and CDR2: SGHTA, FQGNSA. Trimming cost V 5 bases and J 7 bases, with 12 bases left between them. This CDR3 has 14 residues. CDR3 DNA: TGTGCCAGCAGCACTTCGAGACAAAATTCACCCCTCCACTTT. Translated: CASSTSRQNSPLHF.

This clone was detected only a few times. J is TRBJ2-5 and V is TRBV4-1; D is tentatively TRBD1 or TRBD2 (6 bases each). The length of the CDR3 is 15 residues. V was trimmed by 5 bases and J by 2 bases, leaving 15 bases between them. Per the germline V gene, CDR1 is MGHRA and CDR2 is YSYEKL. The CDR3 is CASSEGGTPQETQYF. The CDR3 region has the DNA TGCGCCAGCAGCGAAGGGGGGACTCCTCAAGAGACCCAGTACTTC.

The gene calls are TRBV2 and TRBJ2-3; TRBD1 matches 7 bases. The CDR3 runs 14 residues. Losses at the gene ends were 5 bases for V and 6 bases for J; bases not matched to a gene: 8. Germline V gives CDR1 SNHLY, CDR2 FYNNEI. CDR3: CASSLTPTGDTQYF. The CDR3 DNA reads as TGTGCCAGCAGTCTAACCCCGACAGGGGATACGCAGTATTTT.

This clone was found a few times. The chain carries TRBV4-2 and TRBJ2-7, with 7 positions matching TRBD2. With V trimmed by 1 base and J by 3 bases, 6 bases remained unmatched. This CDR3 comprises 15 residues. Germline V gene lookup returns CDR1 LGHNA and CDR2 YNFKEQ. This CDR3 is CASSQGLAENYEQYF. CDR3 nucleotides: TGTGCCAGCAGCCAAGGGCTAGCGGAAAACTACGAGCAGTACTTC.

This clone has more than one count but fewer than ten. This rearrangement joins TRBV5-1 to TRBJ2-1; 7 bases line up with TRBD1. Germline V lookup: CDR1 SGHRS, CDR2 YFSETQ. V lost 0 bases to trimming and J lost 5 bases; unmatched junction nucleotides: 11. This CDR3 region has 17 residues. DNA for the CDR3: TGCGCCAGCAGCTTGGCCGGGACGGCGAGGGGGCACAATGAGCAGTTCTTC. Translated, it gives CASSLAGTARGHNEQFF.

V and J are TRBV11-2 and TRBJ2-2; D is undetermined. The CDR3 totals 16 residues. Germline loops: CDR1 SGHAT, CDR2 FQNNGV. Trimming pared 5 bases from V and 3 bases from J, leaving 16 bases between. This CDR3 is CASSRDKDPYTGELFF. The CDR3 DNA is TGTGCCAGCAGCCGAGACAAAGATCCATACACCGGGGAGCTGTTTTTT.

With respect to this clone: Different DNA sequences within this sample yield the same CDR3. CDR3 amino acids: CAWSSGVGYTF. Written as DNA, the CDR3 is TGTGCCTGGAGTTCAGGGGTTGGCTACACCTTC. The V and J genes are TRBV30 and TRBJ1-2, with D perhaps matching TRBD1 (6 bases). The CDR3 runs to 11 residues. Trimming took 2 bases from V and 7 from J, leaving 8 bases between them. The germline V gene has CDR1 GTSNPN and CDR2 SVGIG (reference sequence).

This chain uses TRBV5-1 with TRBJ1-6; 7 bases are a match to TRBD1. CDR1 and CDR2 (germline): SGHRS, YFSETQ. The junction had 6 bases not matched to a gene; V was cut back by 4 bases and J by 8 bases. The length of the CDR3 is 14 residues. DNA for the CDR3: TGCGCCAGCAGCCGGGGACAGCTAGATTCACCCCTCCACTTT. It yields the protein CASSRGQLDSPLHF.

This sequence joins TRBV15 and TRBJ2-7, with D tentatively TRBD2 (6 bases). The germline V and J ends were trimmed by 0 bases and 5 bases, with 11 bases remaining between them. CDR1 LNHNV and CDR2 YYDKDF come from the germline V gene (reference sequence). This CDR3 contains 14 residues. CDR3 loop: CATSRDRGVDEQYF. CDR3 nucleotide sequence: TGTGCCACCAGCAGAGATCGCGGGGTCGACGAGCAGTACTTC.

V is TRBV7-2 and J is TRBJ2-5; tentatively, D is TRBD2 (5 bases). Germline values: CDR1 SGHTA, CDR2 FQGNSA. The CDR3 extends over 16 amino acids. Trimming took off 1 base at V and 0 bases at J, with 12 bases between the two ends. The CDR3 loop is CASSLEFGKYQETQYF. The CDR3 DNA is TGTGCCAGCAGCTTAGAGTTCGGGAAGTACCAAGAGACCCAGTACTTC.

The gene calls are TRBV30 and TRBJ2-7; a possible D gene is TRBD1 (6 bases). Germline V gives CDR1 GTSNPN, CDR2 SVGIG (reference sequence). The CDR3 runs 11 residues. The ends were cut back, 8 bases at V and 1 base at J, with 9 bases in the middle. CDR3 DNA: TGTGCCGCCGGACAGTCCTACGAGCAGTACTTC. This codes for CAAGQSYEQYF.

This clone was counted between two and nine times. CDR3 nucleotide sequence: TGCGCCAGCAGCCCTGCCGGACAGGGGGCTGAAGAGCAGTACTTC. Translation gives CASSPAGQGAEEQYF. J is TRBJ2-7 and V is TRBV5-1; 11 bases map to TRBD1. The CDR3 has 15 amino acids. V lost 4 bases to trimming and J lost 7 bases; unmatched junction nucleotides: 10. Germline lookup yields CDR1 SGHRS and CDR2 YFSETQ.

This clone was counted only a few times. This chain links TRBV14 with TRBJ2-3; D gene uncertain. The CDR3 loop spans 12 amino acids. Germline lookup yields CDR1 SGHDN and CDR2 FVKESK. The germline V and J ends were trimmed by 3 bases and 3 bases, with 4 bases remaining between them. CDR3 amino acids: CASSHITDTQYF. The CDR3 nucleotides are TGTGCCAGCAGCCACATTACAGATACGCAGTATTTT.

This clone has a handful of counts. This chain uses TRBV19 with TRBJ2-3; a possible D gene is TRBD2 (5 bases). The germline V gene has CDR1 LNHDA and CDR2 SQIVND (reference sequence). This CDR3 has 13 residues. V shed 5 bases and J shed 2 bases, with 8 bases lying between them. CDR3 coding DNA: TGTGCCAGTAGTCTTAGCGCCACAGATACGCAGTATTTT. It specifies CASSLSATDTQYF.

The chain links TRBV2 to TRBJ2-2; D not resolved. V shed 0 bases and J shed 1 base, with 3 bases lying between them. The CDR3 has 14 amino acids. Germline V lookup: CDR1 SNHLY, CDR2 FYNNEI. CDR3 sequence (DNA): TGTGCCAGCAGTGAAGCTAGGAACACCGGGGAGCTGTTTTTT. This encodes CASSEARNTGELFF.

This clone occurred a few times. This chain joins TRBV21-1 and TRBJ2-1; the table's TRBD2 call for D was not verified on the DNA. TRBV21-1 is reported as a pseudogene. The CDR3 totals 15 residues. The CDR3 DNA sequence: TGTGCCAGCAGCAACGCGCTAGCGGGGGTTGACGAGCAGTTCTTC. Its translation: CASSNALAGVDEQFF.

The table lists this clone with a few counts. The chain couples TRBV18 to TRBJ2-3, with 8 positions matching TRBD2. Germline V gene sequence: CDR1 KGHSH, CDR2 LQKENI. V dropped 0 bases and J dropped 0; count of bases not matched to a gene: 5. The CDR3 contains 17 residues. Here the CDR3 DNA reads TGTGCCAGCTCACCACCCCTAGCGGGTCTTAGCACAGATACGCAGTATTTT. Translating gives CASSPPLAGLSTDTQYF.

This clone turned up a few times. The chain joins TRBV5-1 to TRBJ2-2, with 8 bases fitting TRBD2. The CDR3 is 15 amino acids. After removal of 2 bases from V and 4 bases from J, the junction contained 4 bases not matched to a gene. Per the germline V gene, CDR1 is SGHRS and CDR2 is YFSETQ. CDR3 residues: CASSFSGGPTGELFF. CDR3 nucleotide sequence: TGCGCCAGCAGCTTCTCGGGGGGGCCCACCGGGGAGCTGTTTTTT.

The chain joins TRBV5-1 to TRBJ2-5; D may be TRBD1 (6 bases). The CDR3 is 15 amino acids. Germline CDR1 reads SGHRS; CDR2 reads YFSETQ. The ends were cut back, 5 bases at V and 2 bases at J, with 16 bases in the middle. CDR3 in DNA: TGCGCCAGCAGTTCAGGGGCTACTTCTCAAGAGACCCAGTACTTC. Translating it yields CASSSGATSQETQYF.

This chain connects TRBV7-2 to TRBJ2-7; TRBD2 might be the D (6 bases). CDR1 and CDR2 (germline): SGHTA, FQGNSA. V was cut by 10 bases and J by 0 bases, with 16 bases left in between. CDR3 size: 14 residues. The CDR3, as DNA: TGTGCCACCCGCTTGGGGGGTAGCTCCTACGAGCAGTACTTC. Translation gives CATRLGGSSYEQYF.

The table lists this clone with a few counts. J is TRBJ2-1 and V is TRBV11-2; D is undetermined. The CDR3 runs to 14 residues. Per germline, CDR1 SGHAT and CDR2 FQNNGV. V was clipped by 2 bases and J by 5 bases, with 10 bases between them. The chain's CDR3 is CASSLRGTNNEQFF. CDR3 nucleotide sequence: TGTGCCAGCAGCTTACGCGGCACCAACAATGAGCAGTTCTTC. The variable domain in full, with the rest retrieved from reference TRBV11-2 and TRBJ2-1, is EAGVAQSPRYKIIEKRQSVAFWCNPISGHATLYWYQQILGQGPKLLIQFQNNGVVDDSQLPKDRFSAERLKGVDSTLKIQPAKLEDSAVYLCASSLRGTNNEQFFGPGTRLTVL.

In this sample, this clone turned up a few times. At one end the junction does not follow the germline gene, possibly because of a read error. The chain combines TRBV7-7 with TRBJ1-2; no clear D gene. Germline V CDR1 and CDR2: SSHAT, FNYEAQ (reference sequence). The CDR3 consists of 10 residues. CDR3 region: CASSNQGYTF. The CDR3 DNA sequence: TGTGCTAGCAGCAATCAAGGCTACACCTTC. The complete variable domain, with remaining parts taken from reference TRBV7-7 and TRBJ1-2, reads GAGVSQSPRYKVTKRGQDVTLRCDPISSHATLYWYQQALGQGPEFLTYFNYEAQPDKSGLPSDRFSAERPEGSISTLTIQRTEQRDSAMYRCASSNQGYTFGSGTRLTVV.

This clone was picked up one time. This chain joins TRBV7-2 and TRBJ2-5, with TRBD2 matching over 10 bases. Germline V lookup: CDR1 SGHTA, CDR2 FQGNSA. CDR3 length equals 15 residues. V lost 4 bases and J lost 1; bases outside the gene matches: 3. The DNA for the CDR3 is TGTGCCAGCAGCTACTTAGCGGGGGGCCAAGAGACCCAGTACTTC. Translating gives CASSYLAGGQETQYF. Full variable domain (outside the CDR3, taken from reference TRBV7-2 and TRBJ2-5): GAGVSQSPSNKVTEKGKDVELRCDPISGHTALYWYRQSLGQGLEFLIYFQGNSAPDKSGLPSDRFSAERTGGSVSTLTIQRTQQEDSAVYLCASSYLAGGQETQYFGPGTRLLVL.